Detailed here is one TCR beta chain. Its recognized antigen is unknown. No base quality values were provided; no much bigger clone lies one nucleotide off. The CDR3 starts with the cysteine, ends with the phenylalanine, and has 16 residues. The read is trimmed to its CDR3 DNA, 48 bases read in frame from base 1. As encoded in the germline V gene (reference sequence), CDR1 is LGHDT while CDR2 is YNNKEL. V loses 0 bases, J loses 8 bases, and the germline ends lie 16 bases apart. The data originate from a study of blood T cell repertoires in COVID-19 (dated by TCRdb to the early 2020s). At the level of the whole study: Samples from collaborators originated in the United States, Italy and Spain and spanned both the acute and convalescent phases of COVID-19. The material from the prospective study consisted of cDNA or gDNA derived from T cells, B-cell-depleted T cells, or PBMCs. Deeply sampled blood TCRbeta repertoires from subjects exposed to, actively infected with, or recovered from COVID-19 were included in the dataset. The repertoires were made available in a free public database intended to serve as a resource for research on the immune response to SARS-CoV-2. Samples came from the ongoing ImmuneRACE study (first 160 participants) plus 1,254 subjects from 6 global collaborators. Sample metadata almost always included a de-identified subject ID, COVID-19 status, age in years and sex. Where available, HLA class I and class II types were obtained from metadata supplied by the sample provider rather than from assay-based typing.

Collaborating institutions collected whole blood in K2EDTA tubes following their own protocols. For TCRbeta analysis, collaborator samples were shipped as frozen whole blood, as isolated PBMCs, or as DNA extracted from either sample type. TCRbeta CDR3 regions were amplified from genomic DNA by means of the immunoSEQ Assay, a bias-controlled multiplex PCR. As for how the authors treated the data: The number of nucleated cells in each sample was estimated from the amplification of reference gene primers within the assay. Sequence reads were collapsed and filtered to measure the absolute abundance of every unique TCRbeta CDR3 rearrangement. For each sample, productive Simpson clonality was calculated by taking the square root of Simpson's diversity index across productive rearrangements. TCRdb's version of the immuneACCESS table is confined to in-frame rearrangements and falls short of the full clone set. An unresolved V gene accounts for under half of the shortfall where checked; the remainder is of unknown origin. For V, J and clone size, that table is used; D and trimming come from the DNA. For this sample there are tens of thousands of clones; about nine tenths appear just once. The ten largest clones represent 1.9% of the sample.

What the work shows at the level of the full study, not this receptor alone: How much clinical and demographic metadata was included differed by source and by participant, and the metadata was provided uncurated.

The clonotype comes from a woman aged 45-65 years in a cohort sampled during active COVID-19. Recombination connected TRBV3-1 (or the pseudogene TRBV3-2) to TRBJ1-4, with no confidently assigned D gene. Input material: peripheral blood. The nucleotides read TGTGCCAGCAGCCAAGATATTACGGTTGGAGAAGAAAAACTGTTTTTT. Its protein reads: CASSQDITVGEEKLFF.